The rows below give T cell receptor beta chains drawn from one sample of a study of response to subunit inactivated influenza vaccine. One entry per CDR3 protein results from TCRdb running MiXCR on the RT-PCR reads. The table shows 530,000 or so distinct CDR3 sequences, with 14% occurring only once. Sequenced here: PBMCs from blood, sampled about 11 days after vaccination. All receptors derive from a man aged 50-59 years who received an inactivated influenza vaccine. Each CDR3 is given with its conserved first and last residue. D genes are given only for firm matches. The size field is filled for only some rows; it gives once, few, many or a size class.

j_call | v_call | d_call | clone_size | cdr3_nt | cdr3_aa
TRBJ2-1 | TRBV20-1 | TRBD1 | - | TGCAGTGCTAACCCCCTGGACAGGGATGTTGAGCAGTTCTTC | CSANPLDRDVEQFF
TRBJ1-1 | TRBV6-5 | - | few | TGTGCCAGCAGTTACGGGTGGTCTGCTGAAGCTTTCTTT | CASSYGWSAEAFF
TRBJ2-7 | TRBV10-3 | TRBD1 | many | TGTGCCATCAGGCAAGACAGGGGCCACGAGCAGTACTTC | CAIRQDRGHEQYF
TRBJ2-7 | TRBV14 | TRBD2 | few | TGTGCCAGCAGCCATTTCGCGGGGGGGCATGGAGGGAGTGAGCAGTACTTC | CASSHFAGGHGGSEQYF
TRBJ1-1 | TRBV20-1 | TRBD1 | - | TGCAGTGCCATGCCAGGGGGCGCGGACACTGAAGCTTTCTTT | CSAMPGGADTEAFF
TRBJ2-1 | TRBV4-2 | - | few | TGTGCCAGCAGCCCCTTAGGGGGGTGGTCGGGGGGCGTACCCTACAATGAGCAGTTCTTC | CASSPLGGWSGGVPYNEQFF
TRBJ2-7 | TRBV18 | - | - | TGTGCCAGCTCACCGAGTGAAGGCTACGAGCAGTACTTC | CASSPSEGYEQYF
TRBJ2-7 | TRBV10-3 | - | - | TGTGCCATCAGTGGACAGGTCGACTCCTACGAGCAGTACTTC | CAISGQVDSYEQYF
TRBJ2-1 | TRBV5-1 | - | many | TGTGCCAGCAGCTTAGCCCTCAATGAGCAGTTCTTC | CASSLALNEQFF
TRBJ2-5 | TRBV13 | - | - | TGTGCCAGCAGCTCGCGACTCTGGACAGAGACCCAGTACTTC | CASSSRLWTETQYF
TRBJ2-5 | TRBV20-1 | - | - | TGCAGTGCCCAGGTCGGTCACGGCCTCCAAGAGACCCAGTACTTC | CSAQVGHGLQETQYF
TRBJ2-5 | TRBV20-1 | - | - | TGCAGTGCTAGTATGGCGTCTCAAGAGACCCAGCACTTC | CSASMASQETQHF
TRBJ2-5 | TRBV21-1 | - | - | TGTGCCAGCAGCACGGGGGGATCGAGACTTTCCAAACAAGAGACCCAGTACTTC | CASSTGGSRLSKQETQYF
TRBJ1-6 | TRBV20-1 | - | - | TGCAGTGCTAGAGATACTGGGAATTCACCCCTCCACTTT | CSARDTGNSPLHF
TRBJ2-3 | TRBV15 | - | - | TGTGCCACGGGGACGGGCCCTAGCACAGATACGCAGTATTTT | CATGTGPSTDTQYF
TRBJ2-3 | TRBV20-1 | - | many | TGCAGTGCTAGAGTCGGAGATACGCAGTATTTT | CSARVGDTQYF
TRBJ1-4 | TRBV29-1 | - | few | TGCAGCGTTGAACGTCGGGAAAATGAAAAACTGTTTTTT | CSVERRENEKLFF
TRBJ2-3 | TRBV12-3/TRBV12-4 | TRBD2 | medium-sized | TGTGCCAGCAGTTCCACTAGCGGGGGGGCGACAGATACGCAGTATTTT | CASSSTSGGATDTQYF
TRBJ1-2 | TRBV7-2 | - | - | TGTGCCAGCTCAACTCATTCTTTGCGCGGCTACACCTTC | CASSTHSLRGYTF
TRBJ2-3 | TRBV19 | TRBD1 | few | TGTGCCAGTAGGAGGGGGCCACACACAGATACGCAGTATTTT | CASRRGPHTDTQYF
TRBJ1-2 | TRBV7-9 | - | - | TGTGCCAGCAGCCCTGGGCTCGGCAACTATGGCTACACCTTC | CASSPGLGNYGYTF
TRBJ2-3 | TRBV3-1 | - | many | TGTGCCAGCAGCCAACGTAACAGGGTAACGGATACGCAGTATTTT | CASSQRNRVTDTQYF
TRBJ1-1 | TRBV28 | TRBD1 | - | TGTGCCAGCAGTTTATGGGGCAGGGGGCTGGCTTTCTTT | CASSLWGRGLAFF
TRBJ1-5 | TRBV12-1 | - | - | TGTGCCAGCAGCTTTATCTGGCGACAGGGAGATCAGCCCCAGCATTTT | CASSFIWRQGDQPQHF
TRBJ2-1 | TRBV12-3/TRBV12-4 | - | few | TGTGCCAGCAGTTTAAACAAGGGAAATGAGCAGTTCTTC | CASSLNKGNEQFF
TRBJ2-7 | TRBV10-3 | - | few | TGTGCCATCAGCGCGCGGGCCCAAGACTACGAGCAGTACTTC | CAISARAQDYEQYF
TRBJ1-2 | TRBV7-9 | - | many | TGTGCCAGCAGCCCTAGGGGGAATGGCTACACCTTC | CASSPRGNGYTF
TRBJ1-2 | TRBV5-5 | - | few | TGTGCCAGCAGCCCGGAACAGGGCTACTATGGCTACACCTTC | CASSPEQGYYGYTF
TRBJ2-7 | TRBV29-1 | - | few | TGCAGCGGGGGGTTTGGGTCAAGAGATCAGTACTTC | CSGGFGSRDQYF
TRBJ2-5 | TRBV30 | - | few | TGTGCCTGGAGTGTTCTTGAGACCCAGTACTTC | CAWSVLETQYF
TRBJ2-1 | TRBV7-9 | - | few | TGTGCCAGCAGCTGGAGGAGGGGGCAGTTTGAGCAGTTCTTC | CASSWRRGQFEQFF
TRBJ2-1 | TRBV2 | - | - | TGTGCCAGCAACGGTGGCGGGTACAATGAGCAGTTCTTC | CASNGGGYNEQFF
TRBJ2-3 | TRBV30 | TRBD1 | few | TGTGCCTGGAACCGGGACAGGTCGATAGATACGCAGTATTTT | CAWNRDRSIDTQYF
TRBJ2-5 | TRBV9 | TRBD1 | few | TGTGCCAGCAGCGAACACACAGGGGTAGAGACCCAGTACTTC | CASSEHTGVETQYF
TRBJ2-7 | TRBV4-3 | - | few | TGCGCCAGCAGCCAAGATGCAGGGGTCCAGACCTCCTACGAGCAGTACTTC | CASSQDAGVQTSYEQYF
TRBJ2-4 | TRBV6-2/TRBV6-3 | - | few | TGTGCCAGCAGTTACACGGACAGATTAGCCAAAAACATTCAGTACTTC | CASSYTDRLAKNIQYF
TRBJ1-5 | TRBV29-1 | - | few | TGCAGCGTTCGAGCCGGGGGCTCGGGCAATCAGCCCCAGCATTTT | CSVRAGGSGNQPQHF
TRBJ1-2 | TRBV5-5 | - | - | TGTGCCAGCAGCTTGGATCCGGGGGGTCGGGGCTACACCTTC | CASSLDPGGRGYTF
TRBJ2-7 | TRBV20-1 | TRBD1 | few | TGCAGTGCTAGAGTTGTCACGGACAGGGGGATCTACGAGCAGTACTTC | CSARVVTDRGIYEQYF
TRBJ1-2 | TRBV7-8 | - | few | TGTGCCAGCAGCTTAGGGCGCAGGATAAACTATGGCTACACCTTC | CASSLGRRINYGYTF
TRBJ2-1 | TRBV20-1 | TRBD2 | many | TGCAGTGGAGGACTAGCGGGAGTCTACAATGAGCAGTTCTTC | CSGGLAGVYNEQFF
TRBJ2-1 | TRBV4-2 | TRBD2 | - | TGTGCCAGCAGCCAAGCTAGCGGGGGGGCCTGGGGTGAGCAGTTCTTC | CASSQASGGAWGEQFF
TRBJ2-7 | TRBV20-1 | - | - | TGCAGTGCCCCTCAACCAGGGCGCGAGCAGTACTTC | CSAPQPGREQYF
TRBJ2-7 | TRBV11-2 | - | - | TGTGCCAGCAGCTCTCCCTCGGGGGCAATTTCCTACGAGCAGTACTTC | CASSSPSGAISYEQYF
TRBJ2-3 | TRBV5-1 | - | - | TGCGCCAGCAGCTTGGGGACTACTCGAATAGATACGCAGTATTTT | CASSLGTTRIDTQYF
TRBJ2-6 | TRBV19 | TRBD1 | - | TGTGCCAGTAGTACAGACAGGGAATCCCCATCTGGGGCCAACGTCCTGACTTTC | CASSTDRESPSGANVLTF
TRBJ2-1 | TRBV27 | TRBD2 | few | TGTGCCAGCAGTTTTTCGCCGGCCCGGGAGGGCCTCGCAGTTCCGCAGTTCTTC | CASSFSPAREGLAVPQFF
TRBJ1-6 | TRBV10-3 | - | few | TGTGCCATCACTAAAGACACCCAAAGTTCACCCCTCCACTTT | CAITKDTQSSPLHF